This entry concerns a single T cell receptor beta chain. The antigen is not known. Trimming took 2 bases from V and 0 from J, leaving 11 bases between them. The germline CDR1 and CDR2 sequences are DFQATT and SNEGSKA (reference sequence). This CDR3 contains 14 residues. TCRdb used MiXCR to reprocess the 5' RACE reads, holding one entry per CDR3 protein. The sample records about 49,000 distinct CDR3 sequences, 25% to 30% being singletons. The data belong to a study of T-cell memory formation after mild COVID-19. Regarding the study as a whole: Cross-reactive memory appears to have joined, as suggested by some responding clones showing up in pre-infection memory.

The sequenced sample was PBMCs or a T cell subset sorted from them (not recorded which). This clonotype originated in a man between 18 and 29 years old who had mild COVID-19 (a few samples of this study predate the infection). Cell type and time point are not known. This sequence joins TRBV20-1 and TRBJ2-7; no definite D call. The CDR3 spells CSARSQESSYEQYF. The CDR3 DNA reads as TGCAGTGCTAGATCCCAGGAATCCTCCTACGAGCAGTACTTC.